Presented here are 21 T cell receptor beta chains from one specimen sequenced in a study of T-cell memory formation after mild COVID-19. TCRdb re-called the 5' RACE reads with MiXCR, one entry per CDR3 protein. The sample has 400,000 to 550,000 distinct CDR3 sequences; more than 20% are singletons. The sample consisted of PBMCs or a T cell subset sorted from them (not recorded which). The receptors stem from an adult woman who had mild COVID-19 (a few samples of this study predate the infection). Cell type and time point are not known.

The chain joins TRBV7-2 to TRBJ2-3; unclear D gene. The CDR3 sequence is 19 residues long. V lost 0 bases to trimming and J lost 1 base, with 20 bases between them. Germline CDR1 reads SGHTA; CDR2 reads FQGNSA. CDR3 nucleotides: TGTGCCAGCAGCTTAGCGCTTCTATGGGTAAAGGGCGGCACAGATACGCAGTATTTT. Amino acid sequence: CASSLALLWVKGGTDTQYF.

In the case of this clonotype: At one of its ends the junction is not consistent with the germline gene, which may arise from a read error. The J gene is TRBJ2-3, the V gene TRBV7-2, with D possibly matching TRBD2 (6 bases). This CDR3 spans 11 amino acids. Looked up from germline, CDR1 is SGHTA and CDR2 is FQGNSA. CDR3: CASSRRDSPTF. CDR3 coding DNA: TGTGCCAGCAGCCGCCGGGACTCGCCCACATTT. Full variable domain (remainder filled in from reference TRBV7-2 and TRBJ2-3): GAGVSQSPSNKVTEKGKDVELRCDPISGHTALYWYRQSLGQGLEFLIYFQGNSAPDKSGLPSDRFSAERTGGSVSTLTIQRTQQEDSAVYLCASSRRDSPTFGPGTRLTVL.

This chain joins TRBV20-1 and TRBJ2-1, with 8 bases aligning to TRBD1. With V trimmed by 7 bases and J by 7 bases, 15 bases remained unmatched. The CDR3 spans 15 residues. Germline V CDR1 and CDR2: DFQATT, SNEGSKA (reference sequence). The CDR3 coding sequence is TGCAGTGGGACAGGGCGACTAGATCACCTGAATGAGCAGTTCTTC. It codes for CSGTGRLDHLNEQFF.

This clonotype appeared a few times. This chain joins TRBV12-3 or TRBV12-4 and TRBJ2-7; 11 bases map to TRBD1. The CDR3 runs to 15 residues. Trimming cost V 1 base and J 5 bases; bases outside gene matches: 4. In nucleotides, the CDR3 is TGTGCCAGCAGTTTAGTAGGACAGGGGGCCCACGAGCAGTACTTC. Protein: CASSLVGQGAHEQYF.

The V gene is TRBV9, the J gene TRBJ2-2, with D possibly TRBD2 on 6 matching bases. Germline CDR1 and CDR2: SGDLS and YYNGEE. Trimming shortened V by 4 bases and J by 2 bases, and 9 bases separated the two germline ends. The CDR3 extends over 14 amino acids. CDR3: CASSHSGNTGELFF. The CDR3 bases are TGTGCCAGCAGCCATAGCGGTAACACCGGGGAGCTGTTTTTT.

This chain uses TRBV29-1 with TRBJ2-3; no firm D call. The CDR3 is 13 amino acids. Germline V gene sequence: CDR1 SQVTM, CDR2 ANQGSEA. With 6 bases removed from V and 3 bases from J, the gap between germline ends came to 13 bases. CDR3 DNA sequence: TGCAGCGTCGAACTCTCGCGGACAGATACGCAGTATTTT. It specifies CSVELSRTDTQYF.

This clonotype was seen a handful of times. The chain uses TRBV5-1 and TRBJ2-1, with D unresolved. The CDR3 sequence is 15 residues long. Germline assignment: CDR1 SGHRS and CDR2 YFSETQ. V shed 0 bases and J shed 4 bases, with 11 bases lying between them. The CDR3, as DNA: TGCGCCAGCAGCTTGGATGATCCCGGGTACAATGAGCAGTTCTTC. It yields the protein CASSLDDPGYNEQFF.

The genes are TRBV24-1 and TRBJ1-2; D unclear. The CDR3 covers 14 residues. Germline-derived CDR1 and CDR2 are KGHDR and SFDVKD. V lost 5 bases to trimming and J lost 0 bases, with 9 bases between them. CDR3 DNA: TGTGCCACCAGTGGCGGAACAGCTAACTATGGCTACACCTTC. It encodes CATSGGTANYGYTF.

The chain joins TRBV6-1 to TRBJ2-1, with 11 bases identical to TRBD2. This CDR3 contains 12 residues. The germline gives CDR1 MNHNS, CDR2 SASEGT. J gave up 10 bases and V 7 bases, and 3 bases lay outside the gene matches. The CDR3 coding sequence is TGTGCCAGCATGCCTAGCGGGGGGGAGCAGTTCTTC. It yields the protein CASMPSGGEQFF.

In regard to this clonotype: Sequence at one end of the junction differs from germline and may be a read error. The chain carries TRBV7-2 and TRBJ1-3; D is undetermined. The germline gives CDR1 SGHTA, CDR2 FQGNSA. This CDR3 comprises 16 residues. The CDR3, as DNA: TGTGCCAGCAGCTCCCGGGCCTCACCCGAGGGAAACACCATGTATTTT. Protein sequence: CASSSRASPEGNTMYF.

This chain joins TRBV7-6 and TRBJ2-2; weak D call: TRBD1 (6 bases). The CDR3 spans 15 residues. Trimming cost V 1 base and J 1 base, with 7 bases left between them. The V gene's germline CDR1 is SGHVS and CDR2 FNYEAQ. Here the CDR3 DNA reads TGTGCCAGCAGCTTAGGGGGGCTGAACACCGGGGAGCTGTTTTTT. Its protein is CASSLGGLNTGELFF.

This clonotype has more than one count but fewer than ten. The genes are TRBV7-3 and TRBJ2-3; possible D gene TRBD2, 7 bases. V lost 3 bases, J lost 3 bases, and 13 bases lay in between. Germline V gene sequence: CDR1 SGHTA, CDR2 FQGTGA. The CDR3 is 15 residues long. The CDR3 spells CASSLVGGPTDTQYF. The CDR3 bases are TGTGCCAGCAGCTTGGTGGGGGGGCCGACAGATACGCAGTATTTT.

The rearrangement uses TRBV7-2 and TRBJ2-1, with D possibly matching TRBD2 (7 bases). Germline CDR1 SGHTA, CDR2 FQGNSA. The germline V and J ends were trimmed by 5 bases and 4 bases, with 15 bases remaining between them. CDR3 size: 15 residues. CDR3 region: CASSQRAGAYNEQFF. The CDR3 region has the DNA TGTGCCAGCAGCCAGAGGGCGGGGGCTTACAATGAGCAGTTCTTC.

This clonotype was counted ten times or more. The chain combines TRBV18 with TRBJ1-6, with 9 bases identical to TRBD1. Germline CDR1 KGHSH, CDR2 LQKENI. V dropped 2 bases and J dropped 7; count of bases not matched to a gene: 6. CDR3 length: 16 amino acids. The CDR3 is CASSPFWDRANSPLHF. CDR3 DNA: TGTGCCAGCTCACCATTTTGGGACAGGGCAAATTCACCCCTCCACTTT.

The chain has TRBV5-6 and TRBJ1-2; a weak D match, TRBD1 (6 bases). From germline, CDR1 is SGHDT and CDR2 YYEEEE. The V and J ends lost 5 bases and 4 bases respectively, with 12 bases between them. The CDR3 runs 13 residues. DNA of the CDR3: TGTGCCAGCAGAGACAGGAACCTCTATGGCTACACCTTC. Protein: CASRDRNLYGYTF.

This clonotype was detected only once. This rearrangement joins TRBV2 to TRBJ2-3; a possible D gene is TRBD1 (5 bases). The V gene's germline CDR1 is SNHLY and CDR2 FYNNEI. This CDR3 contains 16 residues. Deletions cut 0 bases from V and 0 bases from J, with 10 bases between. CDR3 amino acids: CASSEATARSTDTQYF. CDR3 in DNA: TGTGCCAGCAGTGAAGCGACAGCAAGGAGCACAGATACGCAGTATTTT.

The rearrangement links TRBV4-1 to TRBJ1-2; no definite D call. Germline CDR1 MGHRA, CDR2 YSYEKL. V was shortened by 5 bases and J by 4 bases, with 23 bases between the two germline ends. The CDR3 length is 17 residues. The CDR3 protein is CASSKLWATRPSYGYTF. In nucleotides, the CDR3 is TGCGCCAGCAGCAAGCTCTGGGCTACCAGACCCTCCTATGGCTACACCTTC.

This clonotype was recorded a few times. The rearrangement uses TRBV20-1 and TRBJ2-1, with 8 nucleotides matching TRBD2. In germline, CDR1 is DFQATT, CDR2 SNEGSKA (reference sequence). V gave up 0 bases and J gave up 5 bases; unmatched junction bases: 12. This CDR3 region has 17 residues. The CDR3 here is CSARDGQRGSSDNEQFF. CDR3 coding DNA: TGCAGTGCTAGAGATGGCCAGCGGGGGAGTTCTGACAATGAGCAGTTCTTC.

This clonotype showed up many times. The chain carries TRBV12-3 or TRBV12-4 and TRBJ2-5, with D hard to call. This CDR3 has 11 residues. Trimming cost V 6 bases and J 3 bases, with 5 bases left between them. The chain's CDR3 is CASSPKETQYF. The CDR3 region has the DNA TGTGCCAGCAGCCCAAAAGAGACCCAGTACTTC.

The chain carries TRBV12-3 or TRBV12-4 and TRBJ2-3; possible D gene TRBD2, 6 bases. Trimming stripped 6 bases from V and 7 bases from J, with 11 bases between. This CDR3 is 12 amino acids long. The CDR3: CASRVRGNTQYF. The CDR3 DNA follows: TGTGCCAGCAGGGTCCGGGGGAATACGCAGTATTTT.

This clonotype has more than one count but fewer than ten. The chain has TRBV15 and TRBJ2-1; 15 nucleotides match TRBD2. CDR3 length: 18 amino acids. CDR1 and CDR2 from the germline V gene are LNHNV and YYDKDF (reference sequence). The J segment lost 7 bases and the V segment lost 0 bases, leaving 7 bases of the junction unmatched. The CDR3 loop is CATSRELGLAGGGNEQFF. The DNA for the CDR3 is TGTGCCACCAGCAGAGAATTGGGACTAGCGGGGGGTGGAAATGAGCAGTTCTTC.